This T cell receptor beta chain was profiled in a study of long-term antiretroviral therapy in people with HIV. Points from the study as a whole: ART adherence was not documented, and neither viral resistance nor therapy changes had any data.

As for this clone: Its target is not known.

Samples were assayed with immunoSEQ v3.0 at survey level. Sequencing was performed with immunoSEQ multiplex PCR; in TCRdb, only in-frame clones are kept and a portion is missing. Here the sample spans 15,000 to 20,000 clones, around 89% being singletons. The CDR3 contains 16 residues. V lost 3 bases, J lost 9 bases, and 11 bases stayed unmatched. The germline V gene has CDR1 MGHRA and CDR2 YSYEKL. V usage is TRBV4-1 and J usage is TRBJ2-2; 9 nucleotides align to TRBD1. The sequenced sample was unsorted PBMCs, obtained 0.7 years before starting antiretroviral therapy. The origin of this receptor is a man aged 45-60 years with HIV. The CDR3 region is CASSQAGTGRFRELFF. The CDR3 DNA reads as TGCGCCAGCAGCCAGGCTGGGACAGGGAGATTCCGGGAGCTGTTTTTT.